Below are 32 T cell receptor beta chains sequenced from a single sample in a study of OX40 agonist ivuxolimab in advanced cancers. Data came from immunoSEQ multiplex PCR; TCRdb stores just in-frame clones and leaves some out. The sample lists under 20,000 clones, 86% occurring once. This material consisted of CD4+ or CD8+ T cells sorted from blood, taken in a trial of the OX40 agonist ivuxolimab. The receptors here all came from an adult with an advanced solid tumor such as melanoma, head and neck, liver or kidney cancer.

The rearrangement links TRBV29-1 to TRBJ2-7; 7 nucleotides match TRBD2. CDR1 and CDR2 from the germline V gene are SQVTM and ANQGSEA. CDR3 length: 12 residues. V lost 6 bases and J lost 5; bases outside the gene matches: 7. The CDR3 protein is CSVGGMVDEQYF. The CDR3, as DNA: TGCAGCGTGGGAGGGATGGTCGACGAGCAGTACTTC.

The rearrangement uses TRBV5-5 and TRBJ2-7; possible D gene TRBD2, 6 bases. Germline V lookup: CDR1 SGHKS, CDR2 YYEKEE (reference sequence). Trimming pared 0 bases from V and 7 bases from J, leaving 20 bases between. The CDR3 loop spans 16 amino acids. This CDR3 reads CASSLALGGTVVEQYF. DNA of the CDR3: TGTGCCAGCAGCTTGGCCCTGGGTGGGACTGTTGTGGAGCAGTACTTC.

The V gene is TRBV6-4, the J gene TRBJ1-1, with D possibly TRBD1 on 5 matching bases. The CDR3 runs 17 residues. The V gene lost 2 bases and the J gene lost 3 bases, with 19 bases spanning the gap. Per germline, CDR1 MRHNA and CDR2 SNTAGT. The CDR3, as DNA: TGTGCCAGCAGTGACCAACACCCCCCGGGGACCTACACTGAAGCTTTCTTT. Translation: CASSDQHPPGTYTEAFF.

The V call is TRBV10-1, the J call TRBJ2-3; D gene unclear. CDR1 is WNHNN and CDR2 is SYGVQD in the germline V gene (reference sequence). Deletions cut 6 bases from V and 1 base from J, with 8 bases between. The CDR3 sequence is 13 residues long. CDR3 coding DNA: TGCGCCAGCAGGAAAGACGGCACAGATACGCAGTATTTT. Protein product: CASRKDGTDTQYF.

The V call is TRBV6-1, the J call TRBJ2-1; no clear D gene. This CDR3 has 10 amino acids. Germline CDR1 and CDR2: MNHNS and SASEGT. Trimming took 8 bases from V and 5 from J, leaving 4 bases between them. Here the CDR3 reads CASANNEQFF. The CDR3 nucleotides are TGTGCCAGCGCCAACAATGAGCAGTTCTTC.

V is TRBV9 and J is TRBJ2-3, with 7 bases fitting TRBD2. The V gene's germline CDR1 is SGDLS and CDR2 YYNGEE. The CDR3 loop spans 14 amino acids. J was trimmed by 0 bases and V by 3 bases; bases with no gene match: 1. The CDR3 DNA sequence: TGTGCCAGCAGCGGTAGCGGGAGCACAGATACGCAGTATTTT. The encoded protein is CASSGSGSTDTQYF.

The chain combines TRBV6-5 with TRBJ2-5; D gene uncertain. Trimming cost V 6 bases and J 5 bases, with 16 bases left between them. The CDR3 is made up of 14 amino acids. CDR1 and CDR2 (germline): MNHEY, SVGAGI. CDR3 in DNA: TGTGCCAGCAGCCGAGTTCCGGGTAGTGAGACCCAGTACTTC. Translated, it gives CASSRVPGSETQYF.

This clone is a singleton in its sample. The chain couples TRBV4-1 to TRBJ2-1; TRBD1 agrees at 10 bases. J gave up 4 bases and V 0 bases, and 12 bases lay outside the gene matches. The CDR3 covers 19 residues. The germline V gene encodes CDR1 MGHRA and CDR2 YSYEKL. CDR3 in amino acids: CASSQERDRGPLTYNEQFF. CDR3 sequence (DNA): TGCGCCAGCAGCCAAGAACGGGACAGGGGCCCTCTCACATACAATGAGCAGTTCTTC.

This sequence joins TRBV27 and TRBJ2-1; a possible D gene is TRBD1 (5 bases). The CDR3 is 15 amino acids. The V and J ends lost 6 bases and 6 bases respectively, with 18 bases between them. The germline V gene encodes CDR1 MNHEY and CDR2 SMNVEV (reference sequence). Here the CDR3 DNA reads TGTGCCAGCAGACCCCGGACAAGTACCCCCAATGAGCAGTTCTTC. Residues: CASRPRTSTPNEQFF.

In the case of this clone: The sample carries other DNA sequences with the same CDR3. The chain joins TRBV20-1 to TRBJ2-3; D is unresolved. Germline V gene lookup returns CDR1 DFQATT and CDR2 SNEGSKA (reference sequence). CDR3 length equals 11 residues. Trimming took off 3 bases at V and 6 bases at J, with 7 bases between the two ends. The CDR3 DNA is TGCAGTGCTAGGGCTGGGGATACGCAGTATTTT. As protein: CSARAGDTQYF.

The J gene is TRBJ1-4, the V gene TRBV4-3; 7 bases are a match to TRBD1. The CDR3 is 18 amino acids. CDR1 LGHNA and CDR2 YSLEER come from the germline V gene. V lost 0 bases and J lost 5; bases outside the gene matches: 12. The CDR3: CASSQEEGVTGRNEKLFF. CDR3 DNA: TGCGCCAGCAGCCAAGAGGAAGGAGTGACAGGGAGGAATGAAAAACTGTTTTTT.

The DNA of the CDR3 is TGTGCCACCAGCGCACAGGAAAACTACGAGCAGTACTTC. Residues: CATSAQENYEQYF. The gene calls are TRBV15 and TRBJ2-7; D is perhaps TRBD1 (5 bases). The germline CDR1 and CDR2 sequences are LNHNV and YYDKDF (reference sequence). Trimming shortened V by 5 bases and J by 3 bases, and 11 bases separated the two germline ends. The CDR3 is 13 residues long.

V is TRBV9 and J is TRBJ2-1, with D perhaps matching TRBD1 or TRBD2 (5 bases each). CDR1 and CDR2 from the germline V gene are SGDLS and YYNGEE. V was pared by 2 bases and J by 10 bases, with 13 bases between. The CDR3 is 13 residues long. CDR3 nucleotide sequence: TGTGCCAGCAGCGTCGGGACCGAAGCGGAGCAGTTCTTC. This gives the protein CASSVGTEAEQFF.

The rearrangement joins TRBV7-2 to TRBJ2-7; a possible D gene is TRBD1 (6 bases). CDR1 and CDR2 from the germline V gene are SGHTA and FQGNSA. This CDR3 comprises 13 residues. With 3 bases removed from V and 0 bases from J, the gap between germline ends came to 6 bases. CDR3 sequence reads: CASSLGASYEQYF. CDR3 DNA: TGTGCCAGCAGCTTGGGGGCCTCCTACGAGCAGTACTTC.

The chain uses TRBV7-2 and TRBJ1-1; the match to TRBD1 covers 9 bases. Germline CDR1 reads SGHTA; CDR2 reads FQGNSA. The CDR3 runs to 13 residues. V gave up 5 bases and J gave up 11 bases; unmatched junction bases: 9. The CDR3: CASSIHRGRAAFF. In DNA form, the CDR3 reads TGTGCCAGCAGCATCCACAGGGGGCGCGCTGCTTTCTTT.

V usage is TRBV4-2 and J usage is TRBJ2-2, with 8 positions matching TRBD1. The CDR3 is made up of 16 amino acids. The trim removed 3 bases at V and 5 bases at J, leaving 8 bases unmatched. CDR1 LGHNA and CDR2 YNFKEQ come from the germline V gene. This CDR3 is CASSHRGTGGTGELFF. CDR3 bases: TGTGCCAGCAGCCACCGGGGAACAGGGGGGACCGGGGAGCTGTTTTTT.

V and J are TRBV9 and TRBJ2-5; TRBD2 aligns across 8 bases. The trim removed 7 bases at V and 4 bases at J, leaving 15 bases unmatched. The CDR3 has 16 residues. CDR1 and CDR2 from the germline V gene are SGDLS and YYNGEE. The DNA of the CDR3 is TGTGCCAGCGCGGCGGTCCCTAGCGGGCGGGGAGAGACCCAGTACTTC. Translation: CASAAVPSGRGETQYF.

The DNA for the CDR3 is TGTGCCAGTTCGTCAGAGAACACCGGGGAGCTGTTTTTT. Its protein is CASSSENTGELFF. The V gene is TRBV10-3, the J gene TRBJ2-2; no firm D call. CDR1 and CDR2 from the germline V gene are ENHRY and SYGVKD. Trimming pared 10 bases from V and 1 base from J, leaving 10 bases between. The CDR3 is 13 amino acids.

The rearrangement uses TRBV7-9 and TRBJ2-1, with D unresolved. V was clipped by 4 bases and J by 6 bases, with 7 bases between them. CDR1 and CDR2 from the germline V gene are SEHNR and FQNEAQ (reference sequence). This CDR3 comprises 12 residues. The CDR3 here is CASSSTINEQFF. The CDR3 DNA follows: TGTGCCAGCAGCTCCACTATCAATGAGCAGTTCTTC.

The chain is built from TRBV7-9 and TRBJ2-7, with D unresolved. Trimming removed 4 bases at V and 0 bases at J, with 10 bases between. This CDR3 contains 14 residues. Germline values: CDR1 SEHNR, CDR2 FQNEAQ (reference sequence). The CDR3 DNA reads TGTGCCAGCAGCTATTTTCCTGACTCCTACGAGCAGTACTTC. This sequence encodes CASSYFPDSYEQYF.

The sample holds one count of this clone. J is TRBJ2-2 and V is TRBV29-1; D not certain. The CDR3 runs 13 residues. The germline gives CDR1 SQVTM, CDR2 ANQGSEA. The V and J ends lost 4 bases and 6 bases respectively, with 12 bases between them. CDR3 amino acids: CSVAQLGAGELFF. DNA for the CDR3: TGCAGCGTTGCCCAGCTTGGAGCCGGGGAGCTGTTTTTT.

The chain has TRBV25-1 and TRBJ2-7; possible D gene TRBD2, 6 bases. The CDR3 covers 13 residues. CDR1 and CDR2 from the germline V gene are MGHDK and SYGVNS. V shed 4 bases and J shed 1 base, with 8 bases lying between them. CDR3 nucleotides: TGTGCCAGCAGTGCGGCGGGGTCCTACGAGCAGTACTTC. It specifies CASSAAGSYEQYF.

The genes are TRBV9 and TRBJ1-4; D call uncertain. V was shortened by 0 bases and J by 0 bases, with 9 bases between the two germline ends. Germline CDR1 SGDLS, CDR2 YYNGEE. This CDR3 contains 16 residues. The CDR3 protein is CASSVDTLATNEKLFF. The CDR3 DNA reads TGTGCCAGCAGCGTAGATACCCTTGCAACTAATGAAAAACTGTTTTTT.

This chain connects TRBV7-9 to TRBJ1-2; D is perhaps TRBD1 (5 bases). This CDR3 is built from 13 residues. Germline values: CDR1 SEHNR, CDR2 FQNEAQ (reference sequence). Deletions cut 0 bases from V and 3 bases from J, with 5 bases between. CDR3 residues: CASSLAGDYGYTF. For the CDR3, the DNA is TGTGCCAGCAGCTTAGCGGGGGACTATGGCTACACCTTC.

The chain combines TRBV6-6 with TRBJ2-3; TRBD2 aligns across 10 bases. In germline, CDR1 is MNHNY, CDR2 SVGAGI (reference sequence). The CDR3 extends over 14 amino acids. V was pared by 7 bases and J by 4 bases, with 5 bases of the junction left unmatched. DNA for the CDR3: TGTGCCAGCACTGCTAGCGGGAGTTCAGATACGCAGTATTTT. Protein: CASTASGSSDTQYF.

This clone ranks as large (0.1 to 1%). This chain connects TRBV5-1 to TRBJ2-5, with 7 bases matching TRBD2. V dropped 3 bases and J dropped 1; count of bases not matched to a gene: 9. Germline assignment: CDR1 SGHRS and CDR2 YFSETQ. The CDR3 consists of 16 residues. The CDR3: CASSSTSSGPQETQYF. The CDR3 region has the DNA TGCGCCAGCAGCTCCACCTCTAGCGGCCCCCAAGAGACCCAGTACTTC.

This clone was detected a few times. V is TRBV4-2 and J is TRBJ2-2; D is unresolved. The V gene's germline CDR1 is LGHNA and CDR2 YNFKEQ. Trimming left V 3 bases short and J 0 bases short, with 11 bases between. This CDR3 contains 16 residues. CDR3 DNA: TGTGCCAGCAGCCATAATGGCGCCGCGAACACCGGGGAGCTGTTTTTT. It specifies CASSHNGAANTGELFF.

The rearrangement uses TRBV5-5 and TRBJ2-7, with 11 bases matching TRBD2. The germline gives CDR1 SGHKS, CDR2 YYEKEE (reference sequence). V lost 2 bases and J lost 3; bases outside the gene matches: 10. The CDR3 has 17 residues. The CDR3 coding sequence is TGTGCCAGCAGCTTCTTTGATCGGACTAGCGGGTTCTACGAGCAGTACTTC. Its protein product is CASSFFDRTSGFYEQYF.

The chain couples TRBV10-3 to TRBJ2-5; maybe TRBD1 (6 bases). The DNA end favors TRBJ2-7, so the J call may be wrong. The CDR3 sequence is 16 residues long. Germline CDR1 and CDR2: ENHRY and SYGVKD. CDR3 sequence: CAISVGGEEGSYEQYF. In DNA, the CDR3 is TGTGCCATCAGTGTTGGGGGCGAGGAAGGCTCCTACGAGCAGTACTTC.

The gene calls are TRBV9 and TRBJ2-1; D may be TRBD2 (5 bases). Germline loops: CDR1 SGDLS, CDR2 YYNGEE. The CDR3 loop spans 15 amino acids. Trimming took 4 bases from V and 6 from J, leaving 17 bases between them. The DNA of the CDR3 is TGTGCCAGCAGCCCACAAACTTTGAGCGGCAATGAGCAGTTCTTC. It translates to CASSPQTLSGNEQFF. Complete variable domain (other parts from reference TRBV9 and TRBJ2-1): DSGVTQTPKHLITATGQRVTLRCSPRSGDLSVYWYQQSLDQGLQFLIQYYNGEERAKGNILERFSAQQFPDLHSELNLSSLELGDSALYFCASSPQTLSGNEQFFGPGTRLTVL.

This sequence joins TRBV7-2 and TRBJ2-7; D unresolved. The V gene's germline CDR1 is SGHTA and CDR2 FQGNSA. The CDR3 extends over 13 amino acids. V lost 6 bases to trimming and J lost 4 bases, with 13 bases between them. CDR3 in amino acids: CASSPPGPYEQYF. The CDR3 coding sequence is TGTGCCAGCAGTCCTCCAGGTCCATACGAGCAGTACTTC.

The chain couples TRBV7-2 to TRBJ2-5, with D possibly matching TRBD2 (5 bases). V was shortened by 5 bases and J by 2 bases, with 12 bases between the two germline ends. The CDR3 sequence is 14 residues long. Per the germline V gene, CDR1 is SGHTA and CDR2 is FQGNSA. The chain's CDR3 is CASSLRTGQETQYF. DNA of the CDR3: TGTGCCAGCAGCCTTCGGACGGGACAAGAGACCCAGTACTTC.